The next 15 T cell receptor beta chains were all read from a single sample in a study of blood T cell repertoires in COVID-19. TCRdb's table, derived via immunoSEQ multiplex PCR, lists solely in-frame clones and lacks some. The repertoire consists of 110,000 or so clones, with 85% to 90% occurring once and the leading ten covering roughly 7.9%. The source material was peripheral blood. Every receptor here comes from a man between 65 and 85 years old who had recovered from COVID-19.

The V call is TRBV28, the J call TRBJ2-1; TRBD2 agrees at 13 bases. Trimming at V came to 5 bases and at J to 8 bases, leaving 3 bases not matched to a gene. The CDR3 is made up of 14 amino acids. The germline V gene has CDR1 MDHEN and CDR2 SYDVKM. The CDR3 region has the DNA TGTGCCAGCAGTCGGACTAGCGGGGGATATGAGCAGTTCTTC. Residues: CASSRTSGGYEQFF.

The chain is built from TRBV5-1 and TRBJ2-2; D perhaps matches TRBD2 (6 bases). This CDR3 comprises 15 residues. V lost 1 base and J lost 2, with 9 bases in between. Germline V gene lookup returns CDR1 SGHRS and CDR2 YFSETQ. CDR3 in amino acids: CASSLYGGNTGELFF. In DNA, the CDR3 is TGCGCCAGCAGCTTGTACGGGGGAAACACCGGGGAGCTGTTTTTT.

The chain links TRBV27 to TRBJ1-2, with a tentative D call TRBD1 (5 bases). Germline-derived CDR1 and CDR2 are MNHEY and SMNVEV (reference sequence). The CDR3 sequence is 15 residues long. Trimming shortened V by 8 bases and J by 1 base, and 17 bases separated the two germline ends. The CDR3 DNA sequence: TGTGCCAGCCCTATTCTCGGGGGATTTAACTATGGCTACACCTTC. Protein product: CASPILGGFNYGYTF.

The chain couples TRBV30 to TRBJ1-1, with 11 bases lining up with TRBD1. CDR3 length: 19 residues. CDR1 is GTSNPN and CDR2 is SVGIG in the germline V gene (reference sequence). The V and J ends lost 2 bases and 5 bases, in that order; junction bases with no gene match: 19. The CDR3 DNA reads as TGTGCCTGGAGTTCCCCGACGGGACAGGGGGTTTGGAGATCTACTGAAGCTTTCTTT. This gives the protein CAWSSPTGQGVWRSTEAFF.

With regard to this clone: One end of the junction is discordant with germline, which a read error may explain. The CDR3 reads CASSSSGGHSYNEKFF. As DNA, the CDR3 is TGTGCCAGCAGTTCTAGCGGGGGGCACTCCTACAATGAGAAGTTCTTC. J is TRBJ2-1 and V is TRBV7-9, with 11 nucleotides matching TRBD2. The CDR3 is made up of 16 amino acids. Germline V CDR1 and CDR2: SEHNR, FQNEAQ (reference sequence).

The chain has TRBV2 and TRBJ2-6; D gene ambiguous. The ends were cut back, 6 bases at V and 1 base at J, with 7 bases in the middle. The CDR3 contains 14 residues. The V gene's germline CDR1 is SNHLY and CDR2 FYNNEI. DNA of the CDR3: TGTGCCAGCAGGGTGGAGTCTGGGGCCAACGTCCTGACTTTC. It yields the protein CASRVESGANVLTF.

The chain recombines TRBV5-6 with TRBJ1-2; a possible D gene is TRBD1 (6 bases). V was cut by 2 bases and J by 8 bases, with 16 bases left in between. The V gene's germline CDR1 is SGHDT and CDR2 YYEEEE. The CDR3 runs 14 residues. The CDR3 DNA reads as TGTGCCAGCAGCTTACCGTGGGGGGGGCTCGGCTACACCTTC. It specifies CASSLPWGGLGYTF.

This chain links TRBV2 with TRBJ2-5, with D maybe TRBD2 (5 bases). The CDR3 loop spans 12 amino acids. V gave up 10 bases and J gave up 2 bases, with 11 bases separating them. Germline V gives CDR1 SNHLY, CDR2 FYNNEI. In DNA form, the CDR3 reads TGTGCCACTATAGCGCAACAAGAGACCCAGTACTTC. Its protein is CATIAQQETQYF.

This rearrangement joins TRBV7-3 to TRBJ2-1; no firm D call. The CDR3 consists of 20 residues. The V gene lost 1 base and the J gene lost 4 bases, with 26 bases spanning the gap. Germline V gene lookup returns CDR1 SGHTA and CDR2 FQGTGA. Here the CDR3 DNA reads TGTGCCAGCAGCTTAAGAGGATGGTCGTCCCCCTCGCATCTATACAATGAGCAGTTCTTC. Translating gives CASSLRGWSSPSHLYNEQFF.

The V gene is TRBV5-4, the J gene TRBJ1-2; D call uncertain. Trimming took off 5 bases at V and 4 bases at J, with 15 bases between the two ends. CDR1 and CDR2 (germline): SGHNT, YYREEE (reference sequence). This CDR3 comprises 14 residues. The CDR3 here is CASSPPQRGYGYTF. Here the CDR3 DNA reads TGTGCCAGCAGTCCTCCCCAGCGGGGCTATGGCTACACCTTC.

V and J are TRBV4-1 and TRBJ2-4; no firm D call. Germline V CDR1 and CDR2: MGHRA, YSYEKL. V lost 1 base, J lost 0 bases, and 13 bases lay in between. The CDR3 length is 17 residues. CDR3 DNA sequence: TGCGCCAGCAGCCAAGTGGCACAGCTAATAGCCAAAAACATTCAGTACTTC. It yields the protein CASSQVAQLIAKNIQYF.

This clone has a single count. The DNA for the CDR3 is TGCGCCAGCAGCTTGGGGCCCACCGGCACAGATACGCAGTATTTT. Translation: CASSLGPTGTDTQYF. This sequence joins TRBV5-1 and TRBJ2-3; D gene ambiguous. The germline gives CDR1 SGHRS, CDR2 YFSETQ. The ends were cut back, 0 bases at V and 1 base at J, with 9 bases in the middle. The CDR3 runs to 15 residues.

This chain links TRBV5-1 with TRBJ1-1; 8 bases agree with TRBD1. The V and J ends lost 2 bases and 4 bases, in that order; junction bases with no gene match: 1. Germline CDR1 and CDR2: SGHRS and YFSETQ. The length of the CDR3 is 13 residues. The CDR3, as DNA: TGCGCCAGCAGCTTCGACAGGGGCACTGAAGCTTTCTTT. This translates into CASSFDRGTEAFF. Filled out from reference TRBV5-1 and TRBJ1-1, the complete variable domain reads KAGVTQTPRYLIKTRGQQVTLSCSPISGHRSVSWYQQTPGQGLQFLFEYFSETQRNKGNFPGRFSGRQFSNSRSEMNVSTLELGDSALYLCASSFDRGTEAFFGQGTRLTVV.

The CDR3 region has the DNA TGTGCCAGCAGCTCTAACTGGGGACTAGCGGGAGTTGAGACCCAGTACTTC. It yields the protein CASSSNWGLAGVETQYF. The chain is built from TRBV7-2 and TRBJ2-5; 14 nucleotides line up with TRBD2. In germline, CDR1 is SGHTA, CDR2 FQGNSA. J lost 5 bases, V lost 4 bases, and 9 bases had no gene match. CDR3 size: 17 residues.

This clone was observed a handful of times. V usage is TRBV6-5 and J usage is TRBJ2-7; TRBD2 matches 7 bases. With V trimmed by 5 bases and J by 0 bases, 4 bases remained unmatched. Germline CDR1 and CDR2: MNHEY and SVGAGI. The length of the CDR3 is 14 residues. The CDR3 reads CASSRGTNSYEQYF. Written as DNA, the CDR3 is TGTGCCAGCAGTCGAGGGACTAACTCCTACGAGCAGTACTTC.